Below are 29 T cell receptor beta chains sequenced from a single sample in a study of spatial heterogeneity in lung cancer. As to time point: blood at routine non-recurrence follow-up after resection. Whole RNA obtained from tumor, nontumor lung or frozen PBMC underwent sequencing without sorting. TCRdb processed the 5' RACE reads anew with MiXCR; each CDR3 protein has one entry. The profile shows under 150,000 distinct CDR3 sequences, 9.5% to 15% of them singletons. The sequences come from PBMCs, collected at follow-up. These receptors were taken from a male donor with early-stage non-small cell lung cancer.

Ten or more counts support this clonotype. V gene TRBV7-8 combines with J gene TRBJ1-1, with 7 bases identical to TRBD1. Germline-derived CDR1 and CDR2 are SGHVS and FQNEAQ. The CDR3 contains 15 residues. V gave up 5 bases and J gave up 2 bases; unmatched junction bases: 8. The CDR3 spells CASSPRDRVNTEAFF. Here the CDR3 DNA reads TGTGCCAGCAGCCCACGGGACAGAGTCAACACTGAAGCTTTCTTT.

This clonotype was seen at least ten times. V is TRBV4-1 and J is TRBJ1-5; TRBD1 matches at 8 bases. Germline V lookup: CDR1 MGHRA, CDR2 YSYEKL. The V segment lost 1 base and the J segment 15 bases; nucleotides outside the gene matches: 17. The CDR3 spans 16 residues. The DNA of the CDR3 is TGCGCCAGCAGCCAAGGAATTGGACAGGGAAGGATGGGGTCGCATTTT. Translation: CASSQGIGQGRMGSHF.

This chain connects TRBV11-2 to TRBJ2-1; the match to TRBD2 covers 9 bases. Trimming took 3 bases from V and 9 from J; bases not matched to a gene: 9. CDR3 length: 15 residues. Germline CDR1 reads SGHAT; CDR2 reads FQNNGV. CDR3 nucleotides: TGTGCCAGCAGCTTTCTAGCGGGGACATGGGGTGAGCAGTTCTTC. The encoded protein is CASSFLAGTWGEQFF.

The V and J genes are TRBV5-1 and TRBJ1-6; D remains ambiguous. Germline lookup yields CDR1 SGHRS and CDR2 YFSETQ. This CDR3 contains 16 residues. Trimming took 0 bases from V and 9 from J, leaving 16 bases between them. The CDR3: CASSLDEGGPASPLHF. The CDR3 DNA reads TGCGCCAGCAGCTTGGACGAGGGAGGGCCGGCTTCACCCCTCCACTTT.

This clonotype was seen a few times. The chain joins TRBV4-1 to TRBJ1-3; 7 nucleotides line up with TRBD1. The CDR3 totals 15 residues. Looked up from germline, CDR1 is MGHRA and CDR2 is YSYEKL. V dropped 3 bases and J dropped 2; count of bases not matched to a gene: 4. CDR3 in amino acids: CASSQLTGAGNTIYF. The CDR3 DNA reads TGCGCCAGCAGCCAGTTAACAGGGGCTGGAAACACCATATATTTT.

This clonotype came up many times. The chain couples TRBV9 to TRBJ1-2, with TRBD1 matching 8 bases. With V trimmed by 4 bases and J by 3 bases, 2 bases remained unmatched. Germline values: CDR1 SGDLS, CDR2 YYNGEE. CDR3 size: 13 residues. The CDR3 DNA is TGTGCCAGCAGCAACAGGGGGGACTATGGCTACACCTTC. Translation gives CASSNRGDYGYTF.

The gene calls are TRBV7-2 and TRBJ2-5; D gene ambiguous. This CDR3 contains 11 residues. V was trimmed by 4 bases and J by 3 bases, leaving 3 bases between them. The V gene's germline CDR1 is SGHTA and CDR2 FQGNSA. This CDR3 is CASSSEETQYF. CDR3 DNA sequence: TGTGCCAGCAGCTCCGAAGAGACCCAGTACTTC.

The gene calls are TRBV20-1 and TRBJ2-7, with 8 bases aligning to TRBD1. Germline lookup yields CDR1 DFQATT and CDR2 SNEGSKA (reference sequence). V was pared by 0 bases and J by 2 bases, with 9 bases of the junction left unmatched. This CDR3 region has 16 residues. Here the CDR3 DNA reads TGCAGTGCTAGAGATCTGGGGGGACAGGTGGCCTACGAGCAGTACTTC. Amino acids: CSARDLGGQVAYEQYF.

This clonotype occurred many times. The CDR3 loop is CASSLDRNGNTIYF. The CDR3 DNA reads as TGTGCCAGCAGCTTAGACAGGAATGGAAACACCATATATTTT. The rearrangement joins TRBV7-8 to TRBJ1-3; tentative D call: TRBD1 (5 bases). The CDR3 loop spans 14 amino acids. V was clipped by 1 base and J by 3 bases, with 7 bases between them. CDR1 is SGHVS and CDR2 is FQNEAQ in the germline V gene.

The chain couples TRBV5-5 to TRBJ1-2; TRBD1 is a possible D gene (5 bases). The CDR3 extends over 17 amino acids. V gave up 4 bases and J gave up 7 bases, with 26 bases separating them. Germline V CDR1 and CDR2: SGHKS, YYEKEE (reference sequence). CDR3 bases: TGTGCCAGCAGCCTAAGTCCCCTCGGGGGACTCGATCTTGGCTACACCTTC. Protein product: CASSLSPLGGLDLGYTF.

CDR3: CASSQGQYEKLFF. In DNA, the CDR3 is TGTGCCAGCAGCCAAGGACAGTATGAAAAACTGTTTTTT. The V gene is TRBV14, the J gene TRBJ1-4, with D possibly matching TRBD1 (5 bases). The CDR3 sequence is 13 residues long. Germline loops: CDR1 SGHDN, CDR2 FVKESK. V gave up 1 base and J gave up 6 bases, with 6 bases separating them.

A few counts support this clonotype. The chain is built from TRBV6-5 and TRBJ2-6; a weak D match, TRBD2 (5 bases). V lost 6 bases, J lost 0 bases, and 12 bases lay in between. CDR1 and CDR2 from the germline V gene are MNHEY and SVGAGI. The CDR3 length is 16 residues. The chain's CDR3 is CASSRETFSGANVLTF. The CDR3 DNA reads as TGTGCCAGCAGCCGGGAAACCTTCTCTGGGGCCAACGTCCTGACTTTC.

The rearrangement links TRBV20-1 to TRBJ2-3; 7 nucleotides align to TRBD2. V lost 3 bases and J lost 0; bases outside the gene matches: 6. Germline values: CDR1 DFQATT, CDR2 SNEGSKA (reference sequence). The CDR3 covers 15 residues. CDR3: CSARRGLTSTDTQYF. Written as DNA, the CDR3 is TGCAGTGCTAGGCGGGGACTAACAAGCACAGATACGCAGTATTTT.

This clonotype showed up just a few times. The chain joins TRBV5-1 to TRBJ2-1; 11 bases match TRBD1. Germline CDR1 reads SGHRS; CDR2 reads YFSETQ. V shed 4 bases, J shed 9 bases, and the junction held 6 bases outside the gene matches. CDR3 length: 14 amino acids. The DNA of the CDR3 is TGCGCCAGCAGCCTCGGACAGGGGGCTAGTGAGCAGTTCTTC. This translates into CASSLGQGASEQFF.

Ten or more counts support this clonotype. V and J are TRBV5-6 and TRBJ1-6, with D possibly matching TRBD1 (5 bases). CDR3 length: 13 residues. Germline-derived CDR1 and CDR2 are SGHDT and YYEEEE. The ends were cut back, 5 bases at V and 4 bases at J, with 7 bases in the middle. CDR3 protein: CASRDTYNSPLHF. The DNA for the CDR3 is TGTGCCAGCAGGGACACTTATAATTCACCCCTCCACTTT.

This clonotype was counted only a few times. The gene calls are TRBV5-1 and TRBJ2-7; 7 positions agree with TRBD2. The germline V gene encodes CDR1 SGHRS and CDR2 YFSETQ. The CDR3 is 14 amino acids. The V and J ends lost 4 bases and 2 bases, in that order; junction bases with no gene match: 6. The DNA for the CDR3 is TGCGCCAGCAGCCCGGGGGAGGGTCCCTACGAGCAGTACTTC. Translating gives CASSPGEGPYEQYF.

The chain couples TRBV12-3 or TRBV12-4 to TRBJ2-7; D unclear. With 6 bases removed from V and 2 bases from J, the gap between germline ends came to 14 bases. The CDR3 length is 14 residues. The CDR3 coding sequence is TGTGCCAGCAGCCTGATGGACGGACCCTACGAGCAGTACTTC. Its protein is CASSLMDGPYEQYF.

The rearrangement links TRBV18 to TRBJ2-5; D gene uncertain. Trimming removed 2 bases from V and 9 bases from J, with 16 bases in between. Germline CDR1 is KGHSH and CDR2 is LQKENI. This CDR3 has 14 amino acids. In DNA, the CDR3 is TGTGCCAGCTCACCAGACCGGGCCCGAAGGGCCCAGTACTTC. Translation gives CASSPDRARRAQYF. The whole variable domain, filled in from reference TRBV18 and TRBJ2-5, reads NAGVMQNPRHLVRRRGQEARLRCSPMKGHSHVYWYRQLPEEGLKFMVYLQKENIIDESGMPKERFSAEFPKEGPSILRIQQVVRGDSAAYFCASSPDRARRAQYFGPGTRLLVL.

The rearrangement uses TRBV5-5 and TRBJ1-1; unclear D gene. This CDR3 spans 14 amino acids. V dropped 2 bases and J dropped 1 base, with 9 bases sitting between them. CDR1 and CDR2 from the germline V gene are SGHKS and YYEKEE (reference sequence). CDR3 in amino acids: CASSLGLRNTEAFF. CDR3 nucleotides: TGTGCCAGCAGCTTAGGTCTCAGGAACACTGAAGCTTTCTTT.

This clonotype was detected only a few times. This rearrangement joins TRBV7-2 to TRBJ1-5; 8 bases line up with TRBD1. This CDR3 is built from 15 residues. Trimming removed 1 base from V and 2 bases from J; junction bases left unmatched: 1. Germline CDR1 reads SGHTA; CDR2 reads FQGNSA. CDR3 DNA sequence: TGTGCCAGCAGCTTAGGACAGGGGCGCAATCAGCCCCAGCATTTT. This codes for CASSLGQGRNQPQHF.

This clonotype was seen a handful of times. The chain links TRBV20-1 to TRBJ1-1; D gene ambiguous. The CDR3 is 15 residues long. Per the germline V gene, CDR1 is DFQATT and CDR2 is SNEGSKA (reference sequence). The V and J ends lost 5 bases and 0 bases respectively, with 16 bases between them. The CDR3 bases are TGCAGTGCTGCTGGAGGCCTACTCCTGAACACTGAAGCTTTCTTT. Translation gives CSAAGGLLLNTEAFF.

Note on this clonotype: One end of the junction does not line up with germline, which may come from a read error. The chain joins TRBV28 to TRBJ2-7; D not resolved. The V gene's germline CDR1 is MDHEN and CDR2 SYDVKM. The CDR3 covers 11 residues. CDR3: CASSWTYEQHF. CDR3 DNA sequence: TGTGCCAGCAGTTGGACCTACGAGCAGCACTTC.

The sample holds a few counts of this clonotype. V and J are TRBV9 and TRBJ2-1; the D gene is possibly TRBD2 (6 bases). CDR3 length: 15 amino acids. Trimming pared 0 bases from V and 2 bases from J, leaving 9 bases between. Germline assignment: CDR1 SGDLS and CDR2 YYNGEE. The chain's CDR3 is CASSVGGRPYNEQFF. CDR3 DNA sequence: TGTGCCAGCAGCGTAGGAGGGAGGCCCTACAATGAGCAGTTCTTC.

V and J are TRBV20-1 and TRBJ2-2; 9 bases line up with TRBD1. J gave up 5 bases and V 0 bases, and 10 bases lay outside the gene matches. Germline CDR1 DFQATT, CDR2 SNEGSKA (reference sequence). The CDR3 spans 17 residues. In DNA, the CDR3 is TGCAGTGCTAGAGATCATCGGCGGGACAGGGCGACCGGGGAGCTGTTTTTT. Encoded protein: CSARDHRRDRATGELFF.

The chain couples TRBV29-1 to TRBJ1-1; 7 nucleotides line up with TRBD1. CDR3 length: 14 amino acids. V lost 5 bases and J lost 2; bases outside the gene matches: 8. CDR1 and CDR2 from the germline V gene are SQVTM and ANQGSEA. In DNA form, the CDR3 reads TGCAGCGTTCCACCCGGGACAGTCAACACTGAAGCTTTCTTT. It specifies CSVPPGTVNTEAFF.

This clonotype was detected ten times or more. V and J are TRBV28 and TRBJ2-3; D perhaps matches TRBD2 (6 bases). V gave up 5 bases and J gave up 2 bases, with 20 bases separating them. This CDR3 has 17 amino acids. Germline assignment: CDR1 MDHEN and CDR2 SYDVKM. The CDR3 region has the DNA TGTGCCAGCAGTCTCCATGACTGGCGGGGCGTCACAGATACGCAGTATTTT. It translates to CASSLHDWRGVTDTQYF. Complete variable domain (other parts from reference TRBV28 and TRBJ2-3): DVKVTQSSRYLVKRTGEKVFLECVQDMDHENMFWYRQDPGLGLRLIYFSYDVKMKEKGDIPEGYSVSREKKERFSLILESASTNQTSMYLCASSLHDWRGVTDTQYFGPGTRLTVL.

The V and J genes are TRBV12-3 or TRBV12-4 and TRBJ2-7; D may be TRBD1 (6 bases). CDR3 length equals 14 residues. V was cut by 1 base and J by 2 bases, with 9 bases left in between. The CDR3 loop is CASSLGGHAYEQYF. DNA for the CDR3: TGTGCCAGCAGTTTAGGGGGGCATGCCTACGAGCAGTACTTC.

The gene calls are TRBV9 and TRBJ2-7; possibly TRBD1 or TRBD2 for D (5 bases each). CDR3 length: 13 amino acids. V was shortened by 0 bases and J by 8 bases, with 12 bases between the two germline ends. Germline V lookup: CDR1 SGDLS, CDR2 YYNGEE. The CDR3 bases are TGTGCCAGCAGCGTAGTTGGTGGGGGAAAGCAGTACTTC. It codes for CASSVVGGGKQYF.

The rearrangement uses TRBV29-1 and TRBJ1-2; 7 nucleotides match TRBD1. With 5 bases clipped from V and 5 bases from J, the junction kept 20 bases outside the gene matches. From germline, CDR1 is SQVTM and CDR2 ANQGSEA. CDR3 size: 17 residues. CDR3 sequence: CSVRQGFELPGIYGYTF. The CDR3 coding sequence is TGCAGCGTTCGACAGGGTTTTGAACTACCCGGCATATATGGCTACACCTTC.